This T cell receptor beta chain appears in the sequencing data of a study of cytomegalovirus exposure and HLA in healthy donors. Overall study context: The Caucasian-associated ancestry cluster contained 81% of the approximately 400 genotyped donors. Whole-study findings and limits: Most of the TCR beta V segments (in an earlier analysis) were productive either about 87% or about 30% of the time. Overall, approximately 150 TCR beta chains were annotated as cytomegalovirus-associated.

With respect to this clone: Its antigen is currently unknown.

Trimming shortened V by 1 base and J by 0 bases, and 5 bases separated the two germline ends. The length of the CDR3 is 14 residues. In germline, CDR1 is KGHSH, CDR2 LQKENI. PCR used 60 Vbeta primers and 13 Jbeta primers. Clones were sequenced by immunoSEQ multiplex PCR, and TCRdb holds only the in-frame ones, with some missing. The table includes 150,000 to 200,000 clones, around 74% detected once. Unrecorded immune exposures were likely, despite nominal health at sampling. Sequenced material: PBMCs. V usage is TRBV18 and J usage is TRBJ2-3, with D unresolved. The receptor was derived from a female donor in good health and CMV-seronegative. The CDR3 reads CASSPQSSTDTQYF. Here the CDR3 DNA reads TGTGCCAGCTCACCACAATCTAGCACAGATACGCAGTATTTT.